This T cell receptor beta chain was sequenced for a study of T cells in localized non-small cell lung cancer. A remark on this clone: Its antigen remains unknown.

CDR3 length equals 15 residues. V shed 6 bases and J shed 4 bases, with 18 bases lying between them. Germline V gene data show CDR1 as ENHRY and CDR2 as SYGVKD. Study results and limitations: Greater T cell density in blood accompanied longer overall survival. Of the top 100 tumor clones, median approximately 60 were in adjacent lung, 25 to 35 among its top 100. The tumor had only one region sequenced, so heterogeneity remains possible. Peak T cell clonality was found in uninvolved adjacent lung, exceeding tumor.

Data came from immunoSEQ multiplex PCR; TCRdb stores just in-frame clones and leaves some out. The sample has 11,000 or so clones, 80% to 90% seen once. Sequenced material: peripheral blood, taken before any cancer treatment. V gene TRBV10-3 combines with J gene TRBJ1-2, with a tentative D call TRBD1 (5 bases). This sequence originates from a male donor at least 60 years old with stage III lung adenocarcinoma. The CDR3 sequence: CAISDPRRGGYGYTF. CDR3 DNA sequence: TGTGCCATCAGCGATCCCAGACGGGGGGGCTATGGCTACACCTTC.